This T cell receptor (beta chain) comes out of a study of technical replicates of blood from several donors. The data were produced by immunoSEQ multiplex PCR, yet TCRdb's version contains in-frame clones alone and is incomplete. Of about 63,000 clones in the sample, approximately 86% were seen once. The length of the CDR3 is 14 residues. Trimming removed 5 bases from V and 1 base from J, with 9 bases in between. Germline V CDR1 and CDR2: SGHTA, FQGTGA. The receptor was isolated from a human donor in good health. Some clones in this sample may be carry-over from other donors' samples. Sequencing was carried out using PBMCs. V gene TRBV7-3 combines with J gene TRBJ1-3, with D possibly matching TRBD1 (5 bases). The CDR3 nucleotides read TGTGCCAGCAGCCAAGACAGTTCTGGAAACACCATATATTTT. Encoded protein: CASSQDSSGNTIYF. The full variable domain, rest sourced from reference TRBV7-3 and TRBJ1-3, is GAGVSQTPSNKVTEKGKYVELRCDPISGHTALYWYRQSLGQGPEFLIYFQGTGAADDSGLPNDRFFAVRPEGSVSTLKIQRTERGDSAVYLCASSQDSSGNTIYFGEGSWLTVV.